This T cell receptor beta chain is drawn from a study of blood T cell repertoires in COVID-19. Study in general: There were acute and convalescent COVID-19 samples, and they came from the United States, Italy and Spain. T cells, B-cell-depleted T cells, or PBMCs supplied cDNA or gDNA.

Authors' methods: Amplification with reference gene primers provided the estimates of nucleated cell counts. Generated by immunoSEQ multiplex PCR, the TCRdb table keeps only in-frame clones and is missing some. V and J calls plus clone size are reproduced from that table; the DNA served to infer D and trimming. The sample lists roughly 250,000 clones; around 85% were seen once. The sequencing input was peripheral blood. The TCR was taken from a woman aged 40 to 50 with active or convalescent COVID-19.

The CDR3 sequence is CASSPGTETGNTIYF. The CDR3 DNA reads as TGTGCCAGTAGCCCCGGGACAGAAACTGGAAACACCATATATTTT. The chain joins TRBV19 to TRBJ1-3, with 7 nucleotides matching TRBD1. There are 15 residues in the CDR3. Germline loops: CDR1 LNHDA, CDR2 SQIVND (reference sequence). V gave up 6 bases and J gave up 2 bases; unmatched junction bases: 7.